This T cell receptor beta chain was profiled in a study of PD-L1 blockade in urothelial cancer. Sequencing was performed with immunoSEQ multiplex PCR; in TCRdb, only in-frame clones are kept and a portion is missing. The sample has 85,000 to 130,000 clones, 91% seen once. This clone was seen once. Samples were collected from each patient before treatment and during treatment. Each patient gave between 1 and 8 of them in total. The CDR3 extends over 15 amino acids. Germline loops: CDR1 GTSNPN, CDR2 SVGIG (reference sequence). The V and J ends lost 0 bases and 3 bases respectively, with 12 bases between them.

The sequence was collected from a woman of 80 years or more with urothelial cancer. Here the sequenced sample was PBMCs, taken around atezolizumab (anti-PD-L1) treatment. The chain links TRBV30 to TRBJ2-4; possible D gene TRBD2, 7 bases. The CDR3 sequence: CAWSVGGQGKNIQYF. CDR3 nucleotides: TGTGCCTGGAGTGTCGGGGGGCAAGGCAAAAACATTCAGTACTTC. The full variable domain, its missing parts supplied by reference TRBV30 and TRBJ2-4, is SQTIHQWPATLVQPVGSPLSLECTVEGTSNPNLYWYRQAAGRGLQLLFYSVGIGQISSEVPQNLSASRPQDRQFILSSKKLLLSDSGFYLCAWSVGGQGKNIQYFGAGTRLSVL.